What follows are 10 T cell receptor beta chains derived from one specimen sequenced in a study of T-cell reconstitution after alpha-beta-depleted transplantation in children. Preparation of the TCRbeta library used unique molecular identifiers. One entry per CDR3 protein results from TCRdb running MiXCR on the PCR reads. The sample lists 700,000 to 850,000 distinct CDR3 sequences, approximately 15% occurring once. Source: PBMCs, mostly from graft donor cells, taken 360 days after TCRalphabeta/CD19-depleted stem cell transplant. These receptors originate from a male patient between 5 and 17 years old who had a stem cell transplant for acute lymphoblastic leukemia, so the T cells may come from the graft donor.

This clonotype was counted a few times. V and J are TRBV12-3 or TRBV12-4 and TRBJ2-2; 9 nucleotides align to TRBD2. Trimming at V came to 8 bases and at J to 4 bases, leaving 5 bases not matched to a gene. The CDR3 sequence is 14 residues long. The CDR3, as DNA: TGTGCCAGCGCGGCGGGAGGGTCCACCGGGGAGCTGTTTTTT. This translates into CASAAGGSTGELFF.

The table lists this clonotype with many counts. The J gene is TRBJ2-7, the V gene TRBV3-1; 11 positions agree with TRBD2. V was clipped by 0 bases and J by 4 bases; unmatched bases: 5. This CDR3 has 16 amino acids. Germline values: CDR1 LGHDT, CDR2 YNNKEL (reference sequence). This CDR3 reads CASSQDTSGSWYEQYF. The DNA for the CDR3 is TGTGCCAGCAGCCAAGATACTAGCGGGAGTTGGTACGAGCAGTACTTC.

The rearrangement links TRBV5-6 to TRBJ1-5; D gene unclear. Trimming stripped 4 bases from V and 1 base from J, with 15 bases between. The CDR3 runs 16 residues. Germline V gene lookup returns CDR1 SGHDT and CDR2 YYEEEE. CDR3 residues: CASSPEFGGSNQPQHF. In DNA, the CDR3 is TGTGCCAGCAGCCCGGAATTTGGAGGGAGCAATCAGCCCCAGCATTTT.

This clonotype was counted ten times or more. The chain has TRBV24-1 and TRBJ2-7, with a possible D match to TRBD1 (5 bases). Germline V lookup: CDR1 KGHDR, CDR2 SFDVKD. Trimming took 2 bases from V and 3 from J, leaving 10 bases between them. This CDR3 comprises 14 residues. In DNA form, the CDR3 reads TGTGCCACCAGTGATTCCGGCCAGGGCTACGAGCAGTACTTC. This gives the protein CATSDSGQGYEQYF.

Worth noting for this clonotype: Sequence at one end of the junction differs from germline and may be a read error. This chain uses TRBV7-9 with TRBJ2-7, with 12 positions matching TRBD2. Germline CDR1 SEHNR, CDR2 FQNEAQ (reference sequence). There are 16 residues in the CDR3. CDR3 in amino acids: CASSLAGGFYPYEQYF. CDR3 DNA sequence: TGTGCCAGCAGCCTAGCGGGAGGGTTCTACCCCTACGAGCAGTACTTC.

This clonotype was seen many times. The chain uses TRBV10-2 and TRBJ2-7, with a possible D match to TRBD1 (5 bases). Deletions cut 5 bases from V and 2 bases from J, with 10 bases between. The CDR3 totals 13 residues. Germline CDR1 and CDR2: WSHSY and SAAADI. DNA of the CDR3: TGCGCCAGCAGTCTACAGGACCCCTACGAGCAGTACTTC. It encodes CASSLQDPYEQYF.

This clonotype was detected only a few times. The V call is TRBV29-1, the J call TRBJ2-1; 11 nucleotides agree with TRBD2. CDR1 and CDR2 from the germline V gene are SQVTM and ANQGSEA. This CDR3 contains 12 residues. Germline trimming cut 6 bases from V and 9 bases from J; bases unmatched to any gene: 4. The CDR3 region is CSVAGTSGEQFF. CDR3 bases: TGCAGCGTCGCTGGGACTAGCGGTGAGCAGTTCTTC.

The genes are TRBV10-2 and TRBJ2-3; D gene ambiguous. Germline CDR1 and CDR2: WSHSY and SAAADI. V was trimmed by 3 bases and J by 2 bases, leaving 6 bases between them. CDR3 length equals 13 residues. In nucleotides, the CDR3 is TGCGCCAGCAGTGATGGGGACACAGATACGCAGTATTTT. Its protein product is CASSDGDTDTQYF.

This clonotype was seen at least ten times. The genes are TRBV7-6 and TRBJ1-1; weak D call: TRBD1 (6 bases). This CDR3 region has 13 residues. Germline CDR1 is SGHVS and CDR2 is FNYEAQ. The V end was cut by 5 bases, the J end by 3 bases, with 10 bases between. The CDR3 DNA sequence: TGTGCCAGCAGCCTCAGGGGTTACACTGAAGCTTTCTTT. Amino acid sequence: CASSLRGYTEAFF.

This clonotype came up a few times. The V gene is TRBV5-1, the J gene TRBJ2-3, with 7 bases matching TRBD1. Germline V CDR1 and CDR2: SGHRS, YFSETQ. V lost 7 bases and J lost 0; bases outside the gene matches: 14. The CDR3 is 17 amino acids. Written as DNA, the CDR3 is TGCGCCAGCCGATTTGGGGACAGCTCCTCTAGCACAGATACGCAGTATTTT. Translating gives CASRFGDSSSSTDTQYF.